This TCR beta chain is from a study of radiotherapy plus CTLA-4 blockade in lung cancer. Study-level background: Among patients, 15% to 20% showed objective responses, and 31% had disease control.

Details on this clone: The antigen is unknown.

Sequenced by immunoSEQ multiplex PCR; TCRdb stores in-frame clones only, minus some. The repertoire holds 45,000 or so clones, with around 77% as singletons. Those with chemo-refractory metastatic non-small-cell lung cancer were treated with focal radiation combined with CTLA-4 blockade using ipilimumab. Germline CDR1 is ENHRY and CDR2 is SYGVKD. There are 13 residues in the CDR3. V trimming: 6 bases; J trimming: 3 bases; junction bases outside the gene matches: 2. Whole-study results and caveats: Among reported predictors of response, early blood T cell clone dynamics with interferon-beta performed best. The study found tumor-derived TCR clones expanded in blood after radiotherapy plus ipilimumab.

The origin of this receptor is a human donor with non-small cell lung cancer who had stable disease on radiotherapy plus ipilimumab. The specimen comprised peripheral blood, sampled from a patient treated with radiotherapy plus ipilimumab. This chain links TRBV10-3 with TRBJ1-5; 7 nucleotides agree with TRBD1. The CDR3 sequence: CAIRGTDNQPQHF. The CDR3 DNA follows: TGTGCCATCAGAGGGACAGACAATCAGCCCCAGCATTTT.